This T cell receptor (beta chain) was sequenced for a study of T cell responses to AZD1222 COVID-19 vaccine. Study-level results: Recipients of two AZD1222 doses showed rising Spike-specific TCR breadth and depth.

Assay used: immunoSEQ multiplex PCR; TCRdb lists only in-frame clones, some missing. The table lists more than 90,000 clones, roughly 84% of them singletons. This CDR3 is 11 amino acids long. With 3 bases removed from V and 14 bases from J, the gap between germline ends came to 11 bases. Second doses that came at about 4 or about 12 weeks were put together. With respect to this clone: The antigen is not known.

The input for sequencing was peripheral blood, taken 28 days after the second AZD1222 dose. This sequence was found in an adult who received the AZD1222 COVID-19 vaccine. The chain uses TRBV12-3 or TRBV12-4 and TRBJ2-1, with D tentatively TRBD1 (7 bases). As DNA, the CDR3 is TGTGCCAGCAGTTTCAGGGGGGAGAAGTTCTTC. Its protein is CASSFRGEKFF.